These T cell receptor beta chains were read from a single sample in a study of CD8+ T cells in alopecia areata. The method was immunoSEQ multiplex PCR; TCRdb's version includes in-frame clones alone and lacks a portion of them. The sample lists 100,000 to 150,000 clones, around 49% occurring once. The sequenced sample was CD8+ T cells sorted from blood, obtained at week 0. The receptors were sampled from a human donor with alopecia areata. Both conserved end residues are part of each CDR3. A D gene is named only where the DNA matches it firmly. The size field is filled for only some rows; it gives once, few, many or a size class.

>TRBD2|-|TRBJ2-1|TRBV4-2
TGTGCCAGCAGCCAGCGACTAGCGGGGGGGTCTCTGCGGGAGCAGTTCTTC
CASSQRLAGGSLREQFF
>-|-|TRBJ2-1|TRBV5-5
TGCGCCAGCAGCCAAGGCCAGGGGGGAGTTGGCTCCTACAATGAGCAGTTCTTC
CASSQGQGGVGSYNEQFF
>-|few|TRBJ1-2|TRBV2
TGTGCCAGCAGTGAAGGGGGGAGGAAGAATAACTATGGCTACACCTTC
CASSEGGRKNNYGYTF
>-|-|TRBJ2-1|TRBV5-1
TGCGCCAGCAGCCCTGGACAGCCCTACAATGAGCAGTTCTTC
CASSPGQPYNEQFF
>-|few|TRBJ2-5|TRBV6-6
TGTGCCAGCAGTTACTCTGGGGAGATGGAGACCCAGTACTTC
CASSYSGEMETQYF
>-|-|TRBJ2-1|TRBV6-5
TGTGCCAGCAGTCGGCAGGGTGCTTACAATGAGCAGTTCTTC
CASSRQGAYNEQFF
>-|-|TRBJ2-1|TRBV13
TGTGCCAGCAGCACCAGGACAACGTGGGATGAGCAGTTCTTC
CASSTRTTWDEQFF
>TRBD2|-|TRBJ2-1|TRBV6-6
TGTGCCAGCAGTTATTTGACTAGCGGGGTGAATGAGCAGTTCTTC
CASSYLTSGVNEQFF
>TRBD1|-|TRBJ2-1|TRBV2
TGTGCCAGCACTGGAGACCGGGACAGGGCCGGCCATGAGCAGTTCTTC
CASTGDRDRAGHEQFF
>-|few|TRBJ2-2|TRBV5-6
TGTGCCAGCAGCTCGAACACCGGGGAGCTGTTTTTT
CASSSNTGELFF
>-|-|TRBJ1-2|TRBV7-9
TGTGCCAGCAGCTTCGGCAGGGGAGGCAGTAACTATGGCTACACCTTC
CASSFGRGGSNYGYTF
>-|-|TRBJ1-6|TRBV30
TGTGCCTGGAGCCTCCAAGATGATTCACCCCTCCACTTT
CAWSLQDDSPLHF
>TRBD1|few|TRBJ2-7|TRBV14
TGTGCCAGCAGCCAAGTGAATAATAGTCACAGGGGTCACGAGCAGTACTTC
CASSQVNNSHRGHEQYF
>-|-|TRBJ2-7|TRBV5-4
TGTGCCAGCAGCGCCAGGACAGACTCCTACGAGCAGTACTTC
CASSARTDSYEQYF
>-|-|TRBJ2-7|TRBV25-1
TGTGCCAGCAGTGAATCCCCTCTCGAGCAGTACTTC
CASSESPLEQYF
>-|few|TRBJ2-4|TRBV11-2
TGTGCCAGCAGCTTAGATCCTCGGATTCAGTACTTC
CASSLDPRIQYF
>-|-|TRBJ1-1|TRBV5-6
TGTGCCAGCAGCTTGGGGTACGGGAACACTGAAGCTTTCTTT
CASSLGYGNTEAFF
>-|-|TRBJ2-6|TRBV6-5
TGTGCCAGCAGTTGGGCGGGGTTCTCTGGGGCCAACGTCCTGACTTTC
CASSWAGFSGANVLTF
>TRBD1|few|TRBJ1-2|TRBV30
TGTGCCTGGAAGGGACAGGGAGGGTATGGCTACACCTTC
CAWKGQGGYGYTF
>-|few|TRBJ2-1|TRBV5-6
TGTGCCAGCAGCTTCGGGAGCGGACCGTGGTTCTTC
CASSFGSGPWFF
>TRBD1|-|TRBJ1-2|TRBV27
TGTGCCAGCAGTTCCCGGACAGGCGGCTATGGCTACACCTTC
CASSSRTGGYGYTF
>-|few|TRBJ1-1|TRBV29-1
TGCAGCGTTCAAGCTTCCGGGGCCCTGAACACTGAAGCTTTCTTT
CSVQASGALNTEAFF
>-|few|TRBJ2-1|TRBV30
TGTGCCTGGAGTGTGGATGTGAATGAGCAGTTCTTC
CAWSVDVNEQFF
>-|few|TRBJ1-2|TRBV7-2
TGTGCCAGCAGCTTGGTCAGTAACTATGGCTACACCTTC
CASSLVSNYGYTF
>-|-|TRBJ2-1|TRBV20-1
TGCAGTGCTAGACTAGACAATGAGCAGTTCTTC
CSARLDNEQFF
>TRBD1|few|TRBJ1-4|TRBV27
TGTGCCAGCGCAGGGACAGGGGGCGACGGGGAAAAACTGTTTTTT
CASAGTGGDGEKLFF
>TRBD2|few|TRBJ2-7|TRBV6-6
TGTGCCAGCAGCCACGGACTAGCGGGGGGGCGGGACGAGCAGTACTTC
CASSHGLAGGRDEQYF
>-|few|TRBJ1-2|TRBV30
TGTGCCTGGAGTGCGATAGGCTCTCCCTATGGCTACACCTTC
CAWSAIGSPYGYTF
>-|-|TRBJ1-6|TRBV4-3
TGCGCCAGCAGCCAAGATCTTGGGCCGGGACCCGAGAGTTCACCCCTCCACTTT
CASSQDLGPGPESSPLHF
>TRBD1|few|TRBJ1-5|TRBV19
TGTGCCAGTAGTAGAGACCGGGACAGGGGTTATCAGCCCCAGCATTTT
CASSRDRDRGYQPQHF
>TRBD2|-|TRBJ2-5|TRBV9
TGTGCCAGCACCTCCGGACTAGCGGGGGTTCGTGAGACCCAGTACTTC
CASTSGLAGVRETQYF
>TRBD1|-|TRBJ1-1|TRBV29-1
TGCAGCTCCCGACAGGGGGCTGAAGTTTTCTTT
CSSRQGAEVFF
>-|few|TRBJ1-5|TRBV21-1
TGTGCCAGCAGCACGACAGGGTATAGCAATCAGCCCCAGCATTTT
CASSTTGYSNQPQHF
>-|once|TRBJ2-2|TRBV4-3
TGCGCCAGCAGCCAAGGGGGGGAGTGGCCCGGGGAGCTGTTTTTT
CASSQGGEWPGELFF
>-|-|TRBJ2-6|TRBV18
TGTGCCAGCTCACCGCCGAGCTCTGGGGCCAACGTCCTGACTTTC
CASSPPSSGANVLTF
>TRBD1|few|TRBJ2-1|TRBV2
TGTGCCAGCACCCCCCGGGACAGGGGGCAGGATGAGCAGTTCTTC
CASTPRDRGQDEQFF
>-|few|TRBJ2-2|TRBV29-1
TGCAGCGTTATTGAGGAGGGGGTAAACGGGGAGCTGTTTTTT
CSVIEEGVNGELFF
>-|once|TRBJ2-7|TRBV11-2
TGTGCCAGCAGCTTAGCGGGCCCTAGGGTCTCCTACGAGCAGTACTTC
CASSLAGPRVSYEQYF
>TRBD2|-|TRBJ2-7|TRBV30
TGTGCCTGGAGCTCTAGCGGGGGGGCCTACGAGCAGTACTTC
CAWSSSGGAYEQYF
>-|-|TRBJ1-5|TRBV4-2
TGTGCCAGCAGCCAAGAAGCTAGCAATCAGCCCCAGCATTTT
CASSQEASNQPQHF
>-|-|TRBJ2-2|TRBV10-3
TGTGCCATCTCCTCTGAATGGGGACCCCCTAGCGTCATTGGGCGTGCCGGGGAGCTGTTTTTT
CAISSEWGPPSVIGRAGELFF
>-|few|TRBJ2-1|TRBV13
TGTGCCAGCAGCTCACTGAATGAGCAGTTCTTC
CASSSLNEQFF
>-|-|TRBJ1-6|TRBV27
TGTGCCAGCAGTCCTCAGGGAAGTAATTCACCCCTCCACTTT
CASSPQGSNSPLHF
>TRBD1|-|TRBJ1-5|TRBV15
TGTGCCACCAGCAGTCCGCCGGGACAGAAAAATAATAGCAATCAGCCCCAGCATTTT
CATSSPPGQKNNSNQPQHF
>TRBD1|-|TRBJ1-2|TRBV29-1
TGCAGCGTGAGGGACAGCCATAACTATGGCTACACCTTC
CSVRDSHNYGYTF